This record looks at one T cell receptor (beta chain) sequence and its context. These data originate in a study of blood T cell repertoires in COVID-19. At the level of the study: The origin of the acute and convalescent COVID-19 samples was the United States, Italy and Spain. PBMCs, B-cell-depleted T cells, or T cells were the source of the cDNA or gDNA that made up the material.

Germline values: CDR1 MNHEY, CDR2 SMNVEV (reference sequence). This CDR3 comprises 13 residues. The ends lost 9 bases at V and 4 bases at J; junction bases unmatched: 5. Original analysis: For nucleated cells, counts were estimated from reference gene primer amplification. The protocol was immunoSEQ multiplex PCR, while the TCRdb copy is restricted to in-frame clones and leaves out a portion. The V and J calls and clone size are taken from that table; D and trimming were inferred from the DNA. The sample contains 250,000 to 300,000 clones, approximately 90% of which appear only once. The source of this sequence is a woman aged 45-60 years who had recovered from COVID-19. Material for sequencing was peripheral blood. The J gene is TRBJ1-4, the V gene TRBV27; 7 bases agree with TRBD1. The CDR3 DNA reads TGTGCCAGTTCGGACAGGATTAATGAAAAACTGTTTTTT. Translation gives CASSDRINEKLFF.